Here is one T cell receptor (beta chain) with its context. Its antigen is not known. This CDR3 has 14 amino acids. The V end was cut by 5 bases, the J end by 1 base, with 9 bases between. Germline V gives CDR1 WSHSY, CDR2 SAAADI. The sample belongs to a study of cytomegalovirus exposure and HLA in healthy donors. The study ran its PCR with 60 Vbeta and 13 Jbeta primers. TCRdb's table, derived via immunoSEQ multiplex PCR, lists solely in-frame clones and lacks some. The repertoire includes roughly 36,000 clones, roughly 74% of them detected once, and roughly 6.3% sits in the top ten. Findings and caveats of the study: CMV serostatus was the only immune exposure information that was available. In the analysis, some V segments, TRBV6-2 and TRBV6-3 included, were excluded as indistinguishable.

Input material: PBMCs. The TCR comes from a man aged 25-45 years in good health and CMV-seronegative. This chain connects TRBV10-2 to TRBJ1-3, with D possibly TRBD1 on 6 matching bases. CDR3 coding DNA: TGCGCCAGCAGTACACAGGGTTCTGGAAACACCATATATTTT. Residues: CASSTQGSGNTIYF.